This T cell receptor (beta chain) derives from a study of T cells in women clearing cervical HPV infection (dated by TCRdb to 2017 to 2018). For the study in its entirety: Cases were about 25 women with histologically confirmed HPV16-related CIN3 or worse, including 2 invasive cancers. In the parent cohort, 9,000 to 13,000 women aged 18 or older were enrolled in Guanacaste, Costa Rica, during about 1993 to 1994 and were followed for more than 6 years. Because only a few women had HLA typing data, the possibility that HLA type acted as a confounder could not be ruled out. Controls were around 23 women whose single incident HPV16 infection cleared within 12 months without precancer or cancer developing. Among cases, blood sampling came a median of approximately 150 days after lesion detection, with an interquartile range of about 85 to 230 days. Median age was about 35 years in cases versus around 40 in controls, and baseline characteristics did not differ significantly. Blood from cases was drawn at the visit where the lesion was first identified, while blood from controls was drawn once the infection was no longer detected. Quality controls consisted of five blinded duplicates per group, for a total of some 60 samples made up of approximately 50 participants and approximately 10 replicates. An exploratory proof-of-principle case-control study, nested within the Guanacaste HPV Natural History Study in Costa Rica, was conducted to compare TCR repertoires across cervical HPV16 outcomes. Cases were matched to controls by age within five years and by the year the sample was collected. Study-wide findings and limitations: Significantly higher TCR repertoire richness was observed in CIN3+ cases than in controls across sequencing depths, whereas no difference in evenness was found. Random forest classifiers combining richness and V gene abundances distinguished cases from controls with an estimated AUC of about 0.79. Because the number of T cells per sample was unknown, the richness differences could reflect varying T-cell content rather than repertoire biology. Whether associations preceded infection or resulted from infection could not be shown with the cross-sectional design, and effector/memory subsets and HPV-specific T cells were not isolated. TRBV6-7 relative abundance was lower in cases than in controls (around 0.11% versus 0.16%; Bonferroni P = 0.0008).

Notes on this clone: No cognate antigen has been identified for it. The read gets to within 3 residues of the CDR3 end, and the germline J gene fills in the rest.

Using the immunoSEQ assay, multiplex PCR amplified TCR beta CDR3 regions from an average of approximately 1,100 ng of genomic DNA per sample. To correct primer bias, the assay used a complete synthetic TCR repertoire to set an amplification baseline. The amplicons were sequenced on the Illumina platform. The study's own analysis went as follows. Sequences were error-corrected by clustering with frequency ratios and a modified nearest-neighbor algorithm and were then analyzed in the immunoSEQ Analyzer with IMGT gene definitions. At each rarefaction depth, TCR richness and evenness were averaged across 20 rarefaction repeats, and samples with fewer sequences than that depth were excluded. Wilcoxon rank sum tests with FDR correction were used to compare relative abundances of V, D and J genes between the groups. Blinded duplicates gave an intraclass correlation of 95% to 97% for TCR richness and an average of around 83% across some 69 gene segments. Here the immuneACCESS table is served through TCRdb, limited to in-frame sequences with V and J called. Missing clones are a known gap in these copies; in checked studies unresolved V genes cover under half, and the rest lacks a known reason. V, J and clone size were drawn from that table, and D and trimming were deduced from the DNA. The sample's clone listing holds over 45,000 clones. 0.8% to 1% of the sample rests with the top ten.

Every participant had a single incident cervical HPV16 infection, and women with prevalent HPV16 infections were excluded. Cervical HPV DNA was detected with MY09/MY11 PCR, and genotyping was done by dot-blot hybridization. Fifteen mL of heparinized blood was centrifuged, after which the buffy coat was aliquoted, frozen at -30 degrees C, and then stored at -80 degrees C. QIAGEN kits were used to extract genomic DNA from the buffy coat specimens. Compared with germline, V lacks 4 bases and J lacks 1 base; bases without a gene match: 5. The CDR3, cysteine through phenylalanine, is 16 amino acids long. Only the CDR3 bases that were read are kept: 39 of them, in frame from base 1. CDR1 SGHTA and CDR2 FQGTGA were looked up in the germline V gene.

The TCR sequence derives from a woman aged 18 to 75 with a cervical HPV16 infection that either progressed to CIN3+ or cleared (not recorded which). The sequencing input was blood buffy coat. The sequence links TRBV7-3 to TRBJ2-2, with TRBD1 matching 8 junction bases. The CDR3 DNA, read in part, is TGTGCCAGCAGCTCCCAGGGGGCGCTGAACACCGGGGAG. This sequence encodes CASSSQGALNTGE. The full-length CDR3 reads as CASSSQGALNTGELFF.